A selection of T cell receptor beta chains follows, all from one sample in a study of cytomegalovirus exposure and HLA in healthy donors. Only in-frame clones appear in the TCRdb table, and some are missing; sequencing was by immunoSEQ multiplex PCR. The repertoire holds roughly 140,000 clones, with roughly four fifths as singletons. What was sequenced was PBMCs. Source of these receptors: a male donor in good health and CMV-seronegative. Both conserved end residues are part of each CDR3. A D gene is named only where the DNA matches it firmly. Not every row has a clone size; where given, it reads once, few, many or a size class.

>TRBV5-1|TRBJ1-4|NA|TRBD1
TGCGCCAGCAGCGACTGGGGACAGGGTGAAATAGGGGAAAAACTGTTTTTT
CASSDWGQGEIGEKLFF
>TRBV27|TRBJ2-7|NA|NA
TGTGCCAGCAGTGCCCTCCAGCCGGGGGGCCTCTACGAGCAGTACTTC
CASSALQPGGLYEQYF
>TRBV7-9|TRBJ1-1|NA|NA
TGTGCCAGCAGCCCGCGGGGCCTTGCCTTAATGAACACTGAAGCTTTCTTT
CASSPRGLALMNTEAFF
>TRBV2|TRBJ1-3|once|NA
TGTGCCAGCAGTGAATCCGAGGGGGACACCATATATTTT
CASSESEGDTIYF
>TRBV11-2|TRBJ2-1|NA|TRBD2
TGTGCCAGCAGCTTAGAGCCTAGCGGGAGCTCCTACAATGAGCAGTTCTTC
CASSLEPSGSSYNEQFF
>TRBV7-3|TRBJ2-1|NA|TRBD2
TGTGCCAGCAGCTTGGCCGGGGGGGCCCTTTACAATGAGCAGTTCTTC
CASSLAGGALYNEQFF
>TRBV7-9|TRBJ2-7|NA|TRBD2
TGTGCCAGCAGCTCCGGGAGGACGGGAGAGCAGTACTTC
CASSSGRTGEQYF
>TRBV5-6|TRBJ2-5|NA|TRBD1
TGTGCCAGCAGCTGGGATAAAGGGACAGCCCAAGAGACCCAGTACTTC
CASSWDKGTAQETQYF
>TRBV6-1|TRBJ2-3|NA|NA
TGTGCCAGCAGTGAAGGTTTACTAAACACAGATACGCAGTATTTT
CASSEGLLNTDTQYF
>TRBV28|TRBJ2-1|NA|NA
TGTGCCAGCAGCCCCCAGGGGTCCTCCTACAATGAGCAGTTCTTC
CASSPQGSSYNEQFF
>TRBV27|TRBJ2-1|NA|TRBD2
TGTGCCAGCAGTTTGTCTAGCGGGAGGGGAAGCTCCTACAATGAGCAGTTCTTC
CASSLSSGRGSSYNEQFF
>TRBV2|TRBJ2-7|NA|NA
TGTGCCAGCAGTGTCCACTTTGACAACTCCTACGAGCAGTACTTC
CASSVHFDNSYEQYF
>TRBV4-2|TRBJ2-6|NA|NA
TGTGCCAGCAGCCAAGATGGGCCGAGTGCCGGGGCCAACGTCCTGACTTTC
CASSQDGPSAGANVLTF
>TRBV28|TRBJ2-2|NA|NA
TGTGCCAGCAGCCAGGCGCCCGGGGAGCTGTTTTTT
CASSQAPGELFF
>TRBV19|TRBJ1-5|few|NA
TGTGCCAGTAGTAGACGAGGCAGGGACAATCAGCCCCAGCATTTT
CASSRRGRDNQPQHF
>TRBV19|TRBJ1-1|once|NA
TGTGCCAGTAGGGGTAGCCGCTCGAACACTGAAGCTTTCTTT
CASRGSRSNTEAFF
>TRBV19|TRBJ1-5|NA|NA
TGTGCCAGTAGTATGAATGGAGATCAGCCCCAGCATTTT
CASSMNGDQPQHF
>TRBV4-2|TRBJ2-7|NA|TRBD2
TGTGCCAGCAGCCAAGAGAGAGCGGGAGGGCCGGGGGACGAGCAGTACTTC
CASSQERAGGPGDEQYF
>TRBV5-8|TRBJ2-1|NA|TRBD1
TGTGCCAGCAGCCTGGACAGGGAGAGCAATGAGCAGTTCTTC
CASSLDRESNEQFF
>TRBV4-2|TRBJ2-3|NA|NA
TGTGCCAGCAGCCAAGATCTCCCCGGTGGAGATACGCAGTATTTT
CASSQDLPGGDTQYF
>TRBV19|TRBJ2-3|NA|NA
TGTGCCAGTAGTATACCAGGGTCAGATACGCAGTATTTT
CASSIPGSDTQYF
>TRBV6-5|TRBJ2-1|NA|TRBD1
TGTGCCAGCAGTTACTCGGGACAGGGTTTCAATGAGCAGTTCTTC
CASSYSGQGFNEQFF
>TRBV27|TRBJ2-1|NA|TRBD2
TGTGCCGTCACCTCAGGAACTAGCGGGTCGAAGGCCTACAATGAGCAGTTCTTC
CAVTSGTSGSKAYNEQFF
>TRBV10-2|TRBJ2-5|NA|TRBD2
TGCGCCAGCAGTGAGCCGCGCGGGGGGGCGGAGACCCAGTACTTC
CASSEPRGGAETQYF
>TRBV7-3|TRBJ2-2|NA|NA
TGTGCCAGCAGCTTAATGGGCGCCGCGAACACCGGGGAGCTGTTTTTT
CASSLMGAANTGELFF
>TRBV5-1|TRBJ1-3|NA|TRBD1
TGCGCCAGCAGCTTGGCCCCGACAGGGAACTCTGGAAACACCATATATTTT
CASSLAPTGNSGNTIYF
>TRBV2|TRBJ1-3|NA|TRBD1
TGTGCCAGCAGGGGTGACAGGGCTGGAAACACCATATATTTT
CASRGDRAGNTIYF
>TRBV28|TRBJ2-5|few|NA
TGTGCCAGCAGCACCCCACCCAGGGCAGAGACCCAGTACTTC
CASSTPPRAETQYF
>TRBV7-9|TRBJ1-2|once|NA
TGTGCCAGCAGCTTGTTTAAACCGGACTATGGCTACACCTTC
CASSLFKPDYGYTF
>TRBV28|TRBJ1-6|NA|TRBD1
TGTGCCAGCAGTAAAAGGACAGGGCTCAATAATTCACCCCTCCACTTT
CASSKRTGLNNSPLHF
>TRBV4-3|TRBJ1-4|NA|TRBD1
TGCGCCAGCAGCCAAGATCGGCTGGACAGGGGGCCGAATGAAAAACTGTTTTTT
CASSQDRLDRGPNEKLFF
>TRBV2|TRBJ2-1|few|TRBD2
TGTGCCAGCAGTGAAGACGATAGCGGGGGGCCCTACTCCTACAATGAGCAGTTCTTC
CASSEDDSGGPYSYNEQFF
>TRBV27|TRBJ2-7|NA|TRBD2
TGTGCCAGCAGTGCCGGGACTAGCAGCCACGAGCAGTACTTC
CASSAGTSSHEQYF
>TRBV28|TRBJ2-1|NA|TRBD2
TGTGCCAGCAGCCTGACTAGCGGGAGCTTTAGAGACAATGAGCAGTTCTTC
CASSLTSGSFRDNEQFF
>TRBV6-4|TRBJ1-2|NA|TRBD1
TGTGCCAGCACCCCCGAAGAGGACAGGGATGGCTACACCTTC
CASTPEEDRDGYTF
>TRBV7-9|TRBJ2-6|once|NA
TGTGCCAGCAGCCGGGTCCACTCTGGGGCCAACGTCCTGACTTTC
CASSRVHSGANVLTF
>TRBV7-9|TRBJ2-1|NA|NA
TGTGCCAGCAGCCCCGCCGGTACAGAGTACAATGAGCAGTTCTTC
CASSPAGTEYNEQFF
>TRBV27|TRBJ1-5|NA|NA
TGTGTCAGCAGTTTGCTAGGGGGTTTCCAGCCCCAGCATTTT
CVSSLLGGFQPQHF
>TRBV28|TRBJ2-7|NA|TRBD1
TGTGCCAGCAGTCCCCGTCCGGGACAGGGGACCTACGAGCAGTACTTC
CASSPRPGQGTYEQYF
>TRBV27|TRBJ2-1|NA|NA
TGTGCCAGCAGTTTAGGGGCAGGGCCCTACAATGAGCAGTTCTTC
CASSLGAGPYNEQFF
>TRBV7-3|TRBJ2-1|NA|NA
TGTGCCAGCAGCTTAATCCCGGGTTCCTACAATGAGCAGTTCTTC
CASSLIPGSYNEQFF
>TRBV6-5|TRBJ2-7|NA|TRBD1
TGTGCCAGCAGTTTCCGGGACAGAGCCCACTACGAGCAGTACTTC
CASSFRDRAHYEQYF
>TRBV7-2|TRBJ2-7|NA|TRBD2
TGTGCCAGCAGCTCCACTAGCGGGCAGGCTGGCGAGCAGTACTTC
CASSSTSGQAGEQYF
>TRBV11-2|TRBJ2-7|NA|NA
TGTGCCAGCACCATGACAGACTTCTCCTACGAGCAGTACTTC
CASTMTDFSYEQYF
>TRBV4-1|TRBJ1-2|NA|NA
TGCGCCAGCAGCCAACCTTACGTCAACCGGGCTAACTATGGCTACACCTTC
CASSQPYVNRANYGYTF
>TRBV5-6|TRBJ1-4|NA|NA
TGTGCCAGCAGTCCGTGGGGAGGGAACGAAAAACTGTTTTTT
CASSPWGGNEKLFF
>TRBV5-6|TRBJ1-1|NA|NA
TGTGCCAGCAGATTGGCGGGGGTGAACACTGAAGCTTTCTTT
CASRLAGVNTEAFF
>TRBV4-2|TRBJ2-2|NA|TRBD1
TGTGCCAGCAGCCAAGAGTCCTCGACAGGGAGAGGCAGGGAGCTGTTTTTT
CASSQESSTGRGRELFF
>TRBV6-5|TRBJ1-5|few|TRBD1
TGTGCCAGCAGTTATTCCGGGACAGGGCCCAATCAGCCCCAGCATTTT
CASSYSGTGPNQPQHF
>TRBV7-2|TRBJ2-7|few|TRBD1
TGTGCCAGCAGCTGGCGGACAGGAGTGGATTACGAGCAGTACTTC
CASSWRTGVDYEQYF
>TRBV7-2|TRBJ1-6|NA|TRBD1
TGTGCCAGCAGCTACTCAGGACAGGGGAGCGCACCCCTCCACTTT
CASSYSGQGSAPLHF
>TRBV19|TRBJ2-2|NA|TRBD1
TGTGCCAGTAGTATAGGTACAGGGGGAAACCCCGGGGAGCTGTTTTTT
CASSIGTGGNPGELFF
>TRBV6-5|TRBJ1-4|NA|NA
TGTGCCAGCAGTCAAGCGTCAACTAATGAAAAACTGTTTTTT
CASSQASTNEKLFF
>TRBV27|TRBJ2-1|once|NA
TGTGCCAGCAGTTTTGGCGGGTGGGATGAGCAGTTCTTC
CASSFGGWDEQFF
>TRBV18|TRBJ1-6|NA|NA
TGTGCCAGCTCACCACTCCCAGTCGTTGGTGATTCACCCCTCCACTTT
CASSPLPVVGDSPLHF
>TRBV7-2|TRBJ2-7|once|NA
TGTGCCAGCAGCTTTGCCGGGACTCCCAACTTTGGCTACGAGCAGTACTTC
CASSFAGTPNFGYEQYF
>TRBV27|TRBJ2-1|few|TRBD2
TGTGCCAGCAGTCCCTATTCCGGACTATTCTTAGCGGGAGGAAGTAATGAGCAGTTCTTC
CASSPYSGLFLAGGSNEQFF
>TRBV20-1|TRBJ2-7|NA|NA
TGCAGTGCTAGGTCGGGGGTCGAGCAGTACTTC
CSARSGVEQYF